Listed below are T cell receptor beta chains from one sample, sequenced in a study of blood T cell repertoires in COVID-19. TCRdb keeps only in-frame clones here, not all; method: immunoSEQ multiplex PCR. Counted here are tens of thousands of clones, just over 85% occurring once; the ten biggest clones make up under 30%. Source material: peripheral blood. The receptors were sampled from a human donor in a cohort sampled during active COVID-19. Both conserved end residues are trimmed from each CDR3.

TRBV10-1 | ASRVRPAGGPLYEQY
TRBV3-1/TRBV3-2 | ASSRGPKDTQY
TRBV2 | ASSGLAQH
TRBV11-3 | ASSVHRTDGNTIY
TRBV18 | ASSPLQYEQY
TRBV25-1 | ASSEGGSTSYNSPLH
TRBV4-2 | ASSLVPRTNQLAGEETQY
TRBV3-1/TRBV3-2 | ASSPRGWDNSPLH
TRBV7-9 | ASSSTGVNTDTQY
TRBV6-5 | ASRNVGGAF
TRBV11-2 | ASSPNLGTPYGYT
TRBV6-5 | ASSRQTGHQPQH
TRBV18 | ASSKTGTSGPNFNTQY
TRBV6-5 | ASKSGGTDEQY
TRBV5-1 | ASSPVTGTRNNEQF
TRBV6-5 | ASRRGGEGQPQH
TRBV5-1 | ASSLEPGPSQPQH
TRBV9 | ASSVTGGFYEQY
TRBV6-5 | ASLRGAGYNEQF
TRBV30 | AWRRVGATYEQY
TRBV6-5 | ASSYVGTGKVGYT
TRBV14 | ASSQVGIYGYT
TRBV2 | ASNRGPEGTQY
TRBV19 | ASSIDVQNSPLH
TRBV29-1 | SVGTGGNYGYT
TRBV3-1/TRBV3-2 | ASSHGRVGSPLH
TRBV12-5 | ASGLRDSRTDTQY
TRBV7-2 | ASSFRGVDGYT
TRBV2 | ASRLGLAGYNEQF
TRBV4-1 | ASSENRGPGNTIY